The subject of this entry is one T cell receptor beta chain. The germline CDR1 and CDR2 sequences are LGHNA and YNFKEQ. This CDR3 is 14 amino acids long. Trimming pared 0 bases from V and 7 bases from J, leaving 9 bases between. cDNA reverse transcribed from extracted RNA served as the sequencing template. Clones were read by immunoSEQ multiplex PCR, and TCRdb kept only the in-frame ones, dropping some. This sample carries about 110,000 clones, approximately 54% of them seen once, and the ten largest clones take 12%. The entry originates in a study of CD8+ T cells in alopecia areata. Stated treatment: oral pan-JAK inhibitor, 5-10 mg twice daily.

V usage is TRBV4-2 and J usage is TRBJ2-2; D unresolved. The source of this sequence is a human donor with alopecia areata. Material: CD8+ T cells sorted from blood, obtained at week 24, from a patient treated with tofacitinib. The CDR3 nucleotides are TGTGCCAGCAGCCAAGACGGAGAGGTCGGGGAGCTGTTTTTT. This sequence encodes CASSQDGEVGELFF.